One and the same sample provided the 6 T cell receptor beta chains below, sequenced in a study of CD8+ T cells in alopecia areata. Sequencing relied on a cDNA template that was reverse transcribed from extracted RNA. Profiling relied on immunoSEQ multiplex PCR, and the TCRdb table lists in-frame clones only, not all of them. The sample comprises about 180,000 clones, 59% of which are singletons, and about 14% rests with the top ten. The input for sequencing was CD4+ T cells sorted from blood, taken at week 0. Source of these receptors: a human donor with alopecia areata.

The genes are TRBV4-1 and TRBJ2-1; D could derive from TRBD1 or TRBD2 (5 bases each). This CDR3 comprises 18 residues. Trimming shortened V by 4 bases and J by 5 bases, and 24 bases separated the two germline ends. In germline, CDR1 is MGHRA, CDR2 YSYEKL. DNA for the CDR3: TGCGCCAGCAGCCCAGGAATAGGGGCGGGTCCAACTAACAATGAGCAGTTCTTC. It encodes CASSPGIGAGPTNNEQFF.

The gene calls are TRBV30 and TRBJ1-3, with D perhaps matching TRBD1 (5 bases). V gave up 3 bases and J gave up 2 bases, with 14 bases separating them. CDR3 size: 15 residues. CDR1 is GTSNPN, CDR2 SVGIG, per germline (reference sequence). CDR3 DNA sequence: TGTGCCTGGAGCATCCGAGGCAGGGCTGGAAACACCATATATTTT. Encoded protein: CAWSIRGRAGNTIYF.

This clone was observed a handful of times. The V gene is TRBV5-6, the J gene TRBJ1-2; 9 bases are a match to TRBD1. This CDR3 is built from 14 residues. The ends lost 1 base at V and 8 bases at J; junction bases unmatched: 6. Germline CDR1 SGHDT, CDR2 YYEEEE. The CDR3 protein is CASSLKQGAGGYTF. The DNA of the CDR3 is TGTGCCAGCAGCTTGAAACAGGGGGCAGGAGGCTACACCTTC.

The chain carries TRBV30 and TRBJ2-7; tentative D call: TRBD2 (6 bases). This CDR3 is 15 amino acids long. Germline CDR1 GTSNPN, CDR2 SVGIG (reference sequence). V lost 0 bases to trimming and J lost 2 bases, with 14 bases between them. CDR3 sequence reads: CAWSVPKRATYEQYF. CDR3 coding DNA: TGTGCCTGGAGTGTACCTAAGCGGGCCACCTACGAGCAGTACTTC.

The chain is built from TRBV29-1 and TRBJ1-1; D possibly corresponds to TRBD1 (5 bases). V was pared by 5 bases and J by 5 bases, with 15 bases between. The germline V gene has CDR1 SQVTM and CDR2 ANQGSEA. This CDR3 is 13 amino acids long. The CDR3 bases are TGCAGCGTTAGAACTCAGGGTGGAACTGAAGCTTTCTTT. It codes for CSVRTQGGTEAFF.

V usage is TRBV29-1 and J usage is TRBJ2-3; tentative D call: TRBD1 (5 bases). Germline V gives CDR1 SQVTM, CDR2 ANQGSEA. The CDR3 has 13 residues. The V and J ends lost 6 bases and 6 bases respectively, with 16 bases between them. CDR3 nucleotides: TGCAGCGTCAGAAAGCAGGCAGGGGATACGCAGTATTTT. This encodes CSVRKQAGDTQYF.